The present T cell receptor (beta chain) was sequenced within a study of T-cell memory formation after mild COVID-19. Across the whole study: TCR clusters were mostly confined to one donor each.

The V gene lost 5 bases and the J gene lost 5 bases, with 12 bases spanning the gap. The CDR3 is made up of 14 amino acids. Germline V gene data show CDR1 as SEHNR and CDR2 as FQNEAQ (reference sequence). Constant-segment primers and 5'RACE yielded cDNA libraries for TCR alpha and TCR beta, each carrying sample barcodes and UMIs. TCRdb fed the 5' RACE reads into MiXCR, producing one record per CDR3 protein. The sample records about 430,000 distinct CDR3 sequences, approximately 24% being singletons. The V call is TRBV7-9, the J call TRBJ2-2; D perhaps matches TRBD2 (5 bases). The sequence came from an adult woman who had mild COVID-19 (a few samples of this study predate the infection). Cell type and time point are not known. The material sequenced was PBMCs or a T cell subset sorted from them (not recorded which). DNA of the CDR3: TGTGCCAGCAGCATTGGTACTAGTACCGGGGAGCTGTTTTTT. This translates into CASSIGTSTGELFF.